This TCR beta chain was identified in a study of CD8+CD57+ T cells in acquired aplastic anemia. This clonotype was counted many times. It was genomic DNA that served as the template for profiling TCR beta VDJ and CDR3. MiXCR, run by TCRdb on the reads, gives a single entry per CDR3 protein. The sample holds 200,000 to 300,000 distinct CDR3 sequences, 40% to 50% seen once. Patients chosen for sequencing had shown CD8+CD57+ cell expansion by flow cytometry. Germline CDR1 and CDR2: SQVTM and ANQGSEA. The junction had 5 bases not matched to a gene; V was cut back by 7 bases and J by 4 bases. CDR3 length: 14 residues.

The receptor was isolated from a human donor with aplastic anemia. Sequencing input: sorted CD4+, CD8+, or CD8+CD57+ T cells (not recorded which) from PBMCs. The chain employs TRBV29-1 and TRBJ2-1; 12 bases fit TRBD2. CDR3 DNA: TGCAGCGCTACGGGACTAGCGGGTTACAATGAGCAGTTCTTC. Translating it yields CSATGLAGYNEQFF.